This entry lists 14 T cell receptor beta chains sequenced from one sample in a study of blood T cell repertoires in COVID-19. Profiled with immunoSEQ multiplex PCR; TCRdb holds only in-frame clones, not every one. The sample contains 260,000 or so clones, roughly 87% of which appear only once. The material sequenced was peripheral blood. The receptors were gathered from a man aged 18 to 29 with active or convalescent COVID-19.

This chain uses TRBV9 with TRBJ2-5; 7 nucleotides match TRBD2. CDR3 length: 13 amino acids. Germline V gene sequence: CDR1 SGDLS, CDR2 YYNGEE. Germline trimming cut 6 bases from V and 1 base from J; bases unmatched to any gene: 3. CDR3 in amino acids: CASTGGTQETQYF. CDR3 DNA: TGTGCCAGCACCGGGGGGACCCAAGAGACCCAGTACTTC.

The chain employs TRBV11-1 and TRBJ2-7; D not certain. Germline V gives CDR1 SGHAT, CDR2 FQDESV (reference sequence). With 5 bases removed from V and 0 bases from J, the gap between germline ends came to 11 bases. The CDR3 consists of 14 residues. CDR3: CASSRAGNSYEQYF. The CDR3 nucleotides are TGTGCCAGCAGCCGAGCAGGCAACTCCTACGAGCAGTACTTC.

The J gene is TRBJ1-6, the V gene TRBV6-1; TRBD1 might be the D (5 bases). In germline, CDR1 is MNHNS, CDR2 SASEGT. V lost 2 bases to trimming and J lost 7 bases, with 12 bases between them. This CDR3 contains 15 residues. CDR3 protein: CASSELRVLNSPLHF. Written as DNA, the CDR3 is TGTGCCAGCAGTGAACTCAGGGTCTTGAATTCACCCCTCCACTTT.

A word on this clone: The sample carries other DNA sequences with the same CDR3. V gene TRBV3-1 (or the pseudogene TRBV3-2) combines with J gene TRBJ2-5; D may be TRBD2 (5 bases). The CDR3 is made up of 13 amino acids. Trimming took off 3 bases at V and 5 bases at J, with 10 bases between the two ends. CDR1 and CDR2 (germline): LGHDT, YNNKEL (reference sequence). The CDR3 is CASSQGRGETQYF. The CDR3 bases are TGTGCCAGCAGCCAGGGGAGAGGGGAGACCCAGTACTTC.

The V call is TRBV7-6, the J call TRBJ2-1; TRBD1 matches 9 bases. CDR1 SGHVS and CDR2 FNYEAQ come from the germline V gene. Unmatched junction bases numbered 6, after V lost 2 bases and J lost 4 bases. CDR3 length: 16 residues. Here the CDR3 DNA reads TGTGCCAGCAGCTTAACTCCGGGACAGGGTTACAATGAGCAGTTCTTC. Its protein is CASSLTPGQGYNEQFF.

The genes are TRBV4-3 and TRBJ1-5, with 11 bases aligning to TRBD1. There are 14 residues in the CDR3. Germline-derived CDR1 and CDR2 are LGHNA and YSLEER. V lost 5 bases and J lost 6; bases outside the gene matches: 3. As DNA, the CDR3 is TGCGCCAGCAGCAGGGACAGGGGGATTCAGCCCCAGCATTTT. Translating gives CASSRDRGIQPQHF.

This clone was seen a few times. The chain is built from TRBV4-1 and TRBJ1-1; tentatively, D is TRBD1 (5 bases). V was cut by 1 base and J by 1 base, with 13 bases left in between. Germline V lookup: CDR1 MGHRA, CDR2 YSYEKL. This CDR3 region has 16 residues. The CDR3, as DNA: TGCGCCAGCAGCCAAGGCCAGGGAACCGGGAACACTGAAGCTTTCTTT. This gives the protein CASSQGQGTGNTEAFF.

The rearrangement links TRBV7-2 to TRBJ2-2, with 9 bases identical to TRBD2. Germline V gives CDR1 SGHTA, CDR2 FQGNSA. J gave up 1 base and V 5 bases, and 2 bases lay outside the gene matches. This CDR3 is built from 15 residues. The CDR3 region is CASSLSGGNTGELFF. The CDR3 DNA is TGTGCCAGCAGCCTTAGCGGGGGGAACACCGGGGAGCTGTTTTTT.

This clone showed up just a few times. The chain recombines TRBV27 with TRBJ2-2; D is possibly TRBD2 (6 bases). The CDR3 runs to 18 residues. The germline gives CDR1 MNHEY, CDR2 SMNVEV (reference sequence). V lost 4 bases and J 1 base, leaving 19 bases between the germline ends. CDR3 DNA sequence: TGTGCCAGCAGTTACCAACTACGGGGGAGGAAGAACACCGGGGAGCTGTTTTTT. It translates to CASSYQLRGRKNTGELFF.

V and J are TRBV24-1 and TRBJ2-1; D possibly corresponds to TRBD2 (6 bases). Germline V gene data show CDR1 as KGHDR and CDR2 as SFDVKD. This CDR3 region has 16 residues. The V and J ends lost 3 bases and 6 bases respectively, with 17 bases between them. CDR3 sequence reads: CATSDGGGGTLNEQFF. Written as DNA, the CDR3 is TGTGCCACCAGTGATGGGGGAGGAGGTACTCTCAATGAGCAGTTCTTC.

This rearrangement joins TRBV6-5 to TRBJ1-1; possibly TRBD1 for D (5 bases). The CDR3 covers 13 residues. Germline-derived CDR1 and CDR2 are MNHEY and SVGAGI. Trimming shortened V by 6 bases and J by 4 bases, and 12 bases separated the two germline ends. For the CDR3, the DNA is TGTGCCAGCAGCCCCCACGGGGGCACTGAAGCTTTCTTT. This encodes CASSPHGGTEAFF.

As for this clone: The sample contains more than one DNA sequence encoding this CDR3. The chain combines TRBV5-1 with TRBJ2-7, with a possible D match to TRBD1 (5 bases). The CDR3 loop spans 13 amino acids. Trimming left V 0 bases short and J 1 base short, with 5 bases between. From germline, CDR1 is SGHRS and CDR2 YFSETQ. In nucleotides, the CDR3 is TGCGCCAGCAGCTTGGGACAGTCCTACGAGCAGTACTTC. Its translation: CASSLGQSYEQYF. Variable domain in full (rest from reference TRBV5-1 and TRBJ2-7): KAGVTQTPRYLIKTRGQQVTLSCSPISGHRSVSWYQQTPGQGLQFLFEYFSETQRNKGNFPGRFSGRQFSNSRSEMNVSTLELGDSALYLCASSLGQSYEQYFGPGTRLTVT.

The chain links TRBV5-1 to TRBJ2-2, with 7 bases aligning to TRBD1. V shed 3 bases and J 3 bases; nucleotides not matched to a gene: 5. This CDR3 has 15 amino acids. The germline V gene encodes CDR1 SGHRS and CDR2 YFSETQ. For the CDR3, the DNA is TGCGCCAGCAGCTCTGGACAGGAGTACACCGGGGAGCTGTTTTTT. As protein: CASSSGQEYTGELFF.

V and J are TRBV9 and TRBJ2-2; 8 bases fit TRBD1. J gave up 5 bases and V 3 bases, and 6 bases lay outside the gene matches. This CDR3 contains 15 residues. Looked up from germline, CDR1 is SGDLS and CDR2 is YYNGEE. The CDR3 sequence is CASSAAGGGTGELFF. The DNA of the CDR3 is TGTGCCAGCAGCGCCGCAGGGGGCGGGACCGGGGAGCTGTTTTTT.